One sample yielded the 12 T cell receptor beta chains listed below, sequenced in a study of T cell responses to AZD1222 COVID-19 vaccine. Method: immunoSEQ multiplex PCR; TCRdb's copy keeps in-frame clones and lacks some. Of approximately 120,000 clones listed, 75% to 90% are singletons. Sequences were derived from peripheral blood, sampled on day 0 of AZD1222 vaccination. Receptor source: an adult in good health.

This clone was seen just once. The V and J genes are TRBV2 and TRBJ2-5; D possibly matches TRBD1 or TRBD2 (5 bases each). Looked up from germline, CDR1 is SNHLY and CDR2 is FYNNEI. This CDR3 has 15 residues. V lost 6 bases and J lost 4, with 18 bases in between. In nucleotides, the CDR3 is TGTGCCAGCAGCCCCGGGTCCCCCGGGGCAGAGACCCAGTACTTC. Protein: CASSPGSPGAETQYF. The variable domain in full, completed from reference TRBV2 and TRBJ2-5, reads EPEVTQTPSHQVTQMGQEVILRCVPISNHLYFYWYRQILGQKVEFLVSFYNNEISEKSEIFDDQFSVERPDGSNFTLKIRSTKLEDSAMYFCASSPGSPGAETQYFGPGTRLLVL.

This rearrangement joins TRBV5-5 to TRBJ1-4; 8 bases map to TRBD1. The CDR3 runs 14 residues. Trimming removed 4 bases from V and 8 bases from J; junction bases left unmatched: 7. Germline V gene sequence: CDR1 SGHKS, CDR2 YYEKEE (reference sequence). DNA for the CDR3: TGTGCCAGCAGCCCATGGGACAGGCGGGAAAAACTGTTTTTT. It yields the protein CASSPWDRREKLFF. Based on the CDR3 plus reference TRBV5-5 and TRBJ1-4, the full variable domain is DAGVTQSPTHLIKTRGQQVTLRCSPISGHKSVSWYQQVLGQGPQFIFQYYEKEERGRGNFPDRFSARQFPNYSSELNVNALLLGDSALYLCASSPWDRREKLFFGSGTQLSVL.

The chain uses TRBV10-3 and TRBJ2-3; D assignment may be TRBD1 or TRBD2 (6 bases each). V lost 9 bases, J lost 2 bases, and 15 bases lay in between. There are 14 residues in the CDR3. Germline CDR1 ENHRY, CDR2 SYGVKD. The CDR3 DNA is TGTGCCATGGATGGGGGCGGGGACACAGATACGCAGTATTTT. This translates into CAMDGGGDTDTQYF.

The CDR3 is CASRPVYGYTF. CDR3 DNA sequence: TGTGCCAGCAGACCAGTCTATGGCTACACCTTC. This chain joins TRBV11-2 and TRBJ1-2; D is unclear. Trimming left V 6 bases short and J 4 bases short, with 6 bases between. Germline V CDR1 and CDR2: SGHAT, FQNNGV. The CDR3 extends over 11 amino acids.

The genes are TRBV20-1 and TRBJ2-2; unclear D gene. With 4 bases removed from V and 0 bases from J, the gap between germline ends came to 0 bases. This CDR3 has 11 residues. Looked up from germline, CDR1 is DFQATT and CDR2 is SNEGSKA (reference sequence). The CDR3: CSATNTGELFF. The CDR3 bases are TGCAGTGCTACGAACACCGGGGAGCTGTTTTTT.

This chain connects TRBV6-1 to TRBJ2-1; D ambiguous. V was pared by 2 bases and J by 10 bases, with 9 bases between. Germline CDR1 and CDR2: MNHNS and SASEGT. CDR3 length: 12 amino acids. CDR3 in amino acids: CASSEMVAEQFF. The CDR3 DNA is TGTGCCAGCAGTGAAATGGTAGCCGAGCAGTTCTTC.

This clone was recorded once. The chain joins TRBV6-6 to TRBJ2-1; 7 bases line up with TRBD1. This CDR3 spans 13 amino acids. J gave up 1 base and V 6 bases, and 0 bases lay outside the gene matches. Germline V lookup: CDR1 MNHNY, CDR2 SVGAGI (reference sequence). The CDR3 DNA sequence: TGTGCCAGCAGACAGGGGTCCTACAATGAGCAGTTCTTC. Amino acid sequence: CASRQGSYNEQFF.

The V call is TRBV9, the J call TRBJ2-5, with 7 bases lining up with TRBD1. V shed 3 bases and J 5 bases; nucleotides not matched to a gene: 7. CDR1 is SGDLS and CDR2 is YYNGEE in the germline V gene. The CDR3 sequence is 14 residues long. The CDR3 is CASSATGAGETQYF. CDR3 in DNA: TGTGCCAGCAGCGCAACAGGGGCCGGGGAGACCCAGTACTTC. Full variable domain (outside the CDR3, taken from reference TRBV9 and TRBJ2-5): DSGVTQTPKHLITATGQRVTLRCSPRSGDLSVYWYQQSLDQGLQFLIQYYNGEERAKGNILERFSAQQFPDLHSELNLSSLELGDSALYFCASSATGAGETQYFGPGTRLLVL.

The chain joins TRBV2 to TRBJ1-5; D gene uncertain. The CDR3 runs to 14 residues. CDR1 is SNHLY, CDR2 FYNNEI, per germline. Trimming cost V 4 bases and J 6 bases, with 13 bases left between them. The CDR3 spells CASSGQVGIQPQHF. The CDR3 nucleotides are TGTGCCAGCAGTGGGCAGGTGGGGATTCAGCCCCAGCATTTT.

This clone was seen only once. The CDR3 is CASSYEKVGNSPLHF. The CDR3 DNA reads as TGTGCCAGCAGTTACGAAAAAGTTGGGAATTCACCCCTCCACTTT. This rearrangement joins TRBV6-5 to TRBJ1-6; the D is unclear. V was cut by 2 bases and J by 7 bases, with 12 bases left in between. Per germline, CDR1 MNHEY and CDR2 SVGAGI. CDR3 length equals 15 residues.

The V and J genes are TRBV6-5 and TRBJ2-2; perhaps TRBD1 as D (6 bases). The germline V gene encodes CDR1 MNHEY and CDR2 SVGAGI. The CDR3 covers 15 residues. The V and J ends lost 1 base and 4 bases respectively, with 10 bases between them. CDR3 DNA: TGTGCCAGCAGTTACTTGGACAGACTCACCGGGGAGCTGTTTTTT. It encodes CASSYLDRLTGELFF.

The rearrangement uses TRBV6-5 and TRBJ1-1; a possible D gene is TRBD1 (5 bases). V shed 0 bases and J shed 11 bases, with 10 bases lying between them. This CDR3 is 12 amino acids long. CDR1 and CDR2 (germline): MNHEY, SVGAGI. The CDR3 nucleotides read TGTGCCAGCAGTTACTCGGGGGAAACCGCTTTCTTT. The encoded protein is CASSYSGETAFF.